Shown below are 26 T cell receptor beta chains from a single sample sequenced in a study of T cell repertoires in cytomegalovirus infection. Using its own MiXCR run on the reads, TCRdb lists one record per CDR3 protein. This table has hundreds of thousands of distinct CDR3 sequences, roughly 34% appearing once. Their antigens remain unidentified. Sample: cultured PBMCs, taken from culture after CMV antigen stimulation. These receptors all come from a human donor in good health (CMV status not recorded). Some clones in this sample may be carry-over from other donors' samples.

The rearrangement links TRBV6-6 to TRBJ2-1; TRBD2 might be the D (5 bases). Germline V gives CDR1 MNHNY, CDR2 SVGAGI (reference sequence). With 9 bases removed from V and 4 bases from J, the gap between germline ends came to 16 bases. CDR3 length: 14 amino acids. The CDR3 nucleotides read TGTGCCAGTAACTCCGACCGGGGTTACAATGAGCAGTTCTTC. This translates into CASNSDRGYNEQFF.

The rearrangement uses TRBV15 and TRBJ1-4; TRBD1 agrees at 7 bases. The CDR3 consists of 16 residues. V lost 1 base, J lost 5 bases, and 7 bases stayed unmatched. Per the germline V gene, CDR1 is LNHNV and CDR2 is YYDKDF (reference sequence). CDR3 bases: TGTGCCACCAGCAGAGGCCGGGACAGAAAAAATGAAAAACTGTTTTTT. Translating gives CATSRGRDRKNEKLFF.

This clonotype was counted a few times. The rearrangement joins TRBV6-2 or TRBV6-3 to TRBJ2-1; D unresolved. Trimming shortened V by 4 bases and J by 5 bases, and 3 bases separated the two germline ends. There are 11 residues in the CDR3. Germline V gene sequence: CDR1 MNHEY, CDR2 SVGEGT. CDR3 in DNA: TGTGCCAGCAGTTGGGACAATGAGCAGTTCTTC. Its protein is CASSWDNEQFF.

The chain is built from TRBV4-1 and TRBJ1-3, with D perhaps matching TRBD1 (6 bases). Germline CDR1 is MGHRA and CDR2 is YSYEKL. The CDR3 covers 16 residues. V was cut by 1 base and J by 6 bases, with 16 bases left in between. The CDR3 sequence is CASSQAPPGQSNTIYF. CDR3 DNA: TGCGCCAGCAGCCAAGCCCCGCCGGGACAATCAAACACCATATATTTT.

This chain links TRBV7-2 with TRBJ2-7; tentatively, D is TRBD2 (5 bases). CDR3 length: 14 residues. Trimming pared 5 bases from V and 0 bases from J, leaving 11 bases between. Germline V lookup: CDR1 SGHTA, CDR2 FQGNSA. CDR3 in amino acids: CASSTRRHSYEQYF. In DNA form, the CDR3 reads TGTGCCAGCAGCACGAGGAGGCACTCCTACGAGCAGTACTTC.

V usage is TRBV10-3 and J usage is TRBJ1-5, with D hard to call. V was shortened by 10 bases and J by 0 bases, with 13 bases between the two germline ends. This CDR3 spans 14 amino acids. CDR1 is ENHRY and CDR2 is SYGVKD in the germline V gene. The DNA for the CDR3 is TGTGCCACAGAGGACGGACGTAGCAATCAGCCCCAGCATTTT. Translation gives CATEDGRSNQPQHF.

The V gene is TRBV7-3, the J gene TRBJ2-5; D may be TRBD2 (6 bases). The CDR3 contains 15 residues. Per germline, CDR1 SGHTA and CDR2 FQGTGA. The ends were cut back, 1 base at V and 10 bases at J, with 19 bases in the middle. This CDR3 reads CASSLSGSLGGYQYF. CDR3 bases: TGTGCCAGCAGCTTAAGTGGCAGTCTCGGAGGGTACCAGTACTTC. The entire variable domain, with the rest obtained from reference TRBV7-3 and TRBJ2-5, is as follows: GAGVSQTPSNKVTEKGKYVELRCDPISGHTALYWYRQSLGQGPEFLIYFQGTGAADDSGLPNDRFFAVRPEGSVSTLKIQRTERGDSAVYLCASSLSGSLGGYQYFGPGTRLLVL.

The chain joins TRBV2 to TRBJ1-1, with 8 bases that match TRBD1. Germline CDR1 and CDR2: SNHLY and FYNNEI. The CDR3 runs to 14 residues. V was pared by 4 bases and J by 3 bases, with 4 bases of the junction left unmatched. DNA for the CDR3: TGTGCCAGCAGTGCATGGGACAGGCACACTGAAGCTTTCTTT. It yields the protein CASSAWDRHTEAFF. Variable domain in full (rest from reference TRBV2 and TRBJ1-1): EPEVTQTPSHQVTQMGQEVILRCVPISNHLYFYWYRQILGQKVEFLVSFYNNEISEKSEIFDDQFSVERPDGSNFTLKIRSTKLEDSAMYFCASSAWDRHTEAFFGQGTRLTVV.

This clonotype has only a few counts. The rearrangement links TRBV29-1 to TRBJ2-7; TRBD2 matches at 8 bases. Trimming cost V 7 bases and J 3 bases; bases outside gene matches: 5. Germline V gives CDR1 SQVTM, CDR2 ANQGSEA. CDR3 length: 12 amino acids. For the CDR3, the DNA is TGCAGCGCGGGGGGGCTAATCTACGAGCAGTACGTC. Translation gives CSAGGLIYEQYV.

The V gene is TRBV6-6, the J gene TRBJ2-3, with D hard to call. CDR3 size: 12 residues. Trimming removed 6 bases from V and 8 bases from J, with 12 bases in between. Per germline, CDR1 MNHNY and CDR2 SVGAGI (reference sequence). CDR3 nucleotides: TGTGCCAGCAGGGAAGAACCGTCTACGCAGTATTTT. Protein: CASREEPSTQYF.

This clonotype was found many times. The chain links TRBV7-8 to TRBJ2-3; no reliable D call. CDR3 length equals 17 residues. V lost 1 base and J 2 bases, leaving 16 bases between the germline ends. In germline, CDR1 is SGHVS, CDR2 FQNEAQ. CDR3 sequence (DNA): TGTGCCAGCAGCTTAGTACCCCCAAGGTCCGTCACAGATACGCAGTATTTT. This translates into CASSLVPPRSVTDTQYF.

The CDR3 nucleotides read TGTGCCAGCAGTTCCCTGGGAGCGGGAGACACAGATACGCAGTATTTT. This sequence encodes CASSSLGAGDTDTQYF. The V gene is TRBV27, the J gene TRBJ2-3; the match to TRBD2 covers 8 bases. Germline trimming cut 4 bases from V and 2 bases from J; bases unmatched to any gene: 8. Germline V lookup: CDR1 MNHEY, CDR2 SMNVEV (reference sequence). This CDR3 contains 16 residues.

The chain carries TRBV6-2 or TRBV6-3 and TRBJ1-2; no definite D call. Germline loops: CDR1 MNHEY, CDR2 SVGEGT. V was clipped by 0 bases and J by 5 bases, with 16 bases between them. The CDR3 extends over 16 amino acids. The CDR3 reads CASSYSGSRPGYGYTF. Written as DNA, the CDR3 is TGTGCCAGCAGTTACTCGGGGAGCCGCCCGGGGTATGGCTACACCTTC.

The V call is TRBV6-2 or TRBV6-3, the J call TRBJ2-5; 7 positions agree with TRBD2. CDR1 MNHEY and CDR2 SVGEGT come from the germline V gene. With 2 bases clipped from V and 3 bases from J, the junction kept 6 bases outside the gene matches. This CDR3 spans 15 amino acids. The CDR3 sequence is CASSYGTLAKETQYF. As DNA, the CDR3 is TGTGCCAGCAGTTACGGCACACTAGCGAAAGAGACCCAGTACTTC.

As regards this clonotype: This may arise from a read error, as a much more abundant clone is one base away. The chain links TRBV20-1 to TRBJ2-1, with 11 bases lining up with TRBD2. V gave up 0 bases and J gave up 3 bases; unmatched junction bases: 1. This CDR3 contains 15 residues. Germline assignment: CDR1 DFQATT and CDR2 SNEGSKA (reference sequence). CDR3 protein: CSARDLAGGYNEQFF. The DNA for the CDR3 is TGCAGTGCTAGAGATCTAGCGGGAGGCTACAATGAGCAGTTCTTC.

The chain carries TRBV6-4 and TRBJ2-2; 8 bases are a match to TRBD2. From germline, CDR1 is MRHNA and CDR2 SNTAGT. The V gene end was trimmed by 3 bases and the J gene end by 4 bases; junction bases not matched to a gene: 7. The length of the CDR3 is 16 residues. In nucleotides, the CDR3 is TGTGCCAGCAGTGAATTTTCGCTAGCGGGCACCGGGGAGCTGTTTTTT. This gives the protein CASSEFSLAGTGELFF.

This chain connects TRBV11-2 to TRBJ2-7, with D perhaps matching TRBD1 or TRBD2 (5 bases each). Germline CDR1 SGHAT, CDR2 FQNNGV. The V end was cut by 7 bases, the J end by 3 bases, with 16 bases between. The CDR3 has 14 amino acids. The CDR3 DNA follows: TGTGCCAGCACCCCGGGGCAGGGACGCTACGAGCAGTACGTC. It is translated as CASTPGQGRYEQYV.

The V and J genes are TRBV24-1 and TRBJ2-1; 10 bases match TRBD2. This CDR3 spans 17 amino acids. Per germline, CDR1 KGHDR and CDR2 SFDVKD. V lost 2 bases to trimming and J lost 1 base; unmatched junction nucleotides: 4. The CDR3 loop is CATSDWDSGRSYNEQFF. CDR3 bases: TGTGCCACCAGTGATTGGGATAGCGGGAGGTCCTACAATGAGCAGTTCTTC.

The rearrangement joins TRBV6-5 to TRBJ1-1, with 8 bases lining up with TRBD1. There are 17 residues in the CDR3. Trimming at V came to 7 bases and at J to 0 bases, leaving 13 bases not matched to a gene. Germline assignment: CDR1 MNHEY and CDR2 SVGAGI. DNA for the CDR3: TGTGCCAGCAAGAAAGGGACAGGCCTCGTCATGAACACTGAAGCTTTCTTT. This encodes CASKKGTGLVMNTEAFF.

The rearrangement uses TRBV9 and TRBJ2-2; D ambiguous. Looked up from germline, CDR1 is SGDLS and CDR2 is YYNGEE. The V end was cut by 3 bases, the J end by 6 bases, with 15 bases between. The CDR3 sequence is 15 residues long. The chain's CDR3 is CASSAPPAYAGELFF. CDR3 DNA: TGTGCCAGCAGCGCCCCCCCCGCTTACGCCGGGGAGCTGTTTTTT.

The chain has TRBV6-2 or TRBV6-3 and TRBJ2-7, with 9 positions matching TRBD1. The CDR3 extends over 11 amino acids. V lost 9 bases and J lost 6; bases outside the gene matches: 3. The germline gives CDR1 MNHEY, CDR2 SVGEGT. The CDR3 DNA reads TGTGCCAGTGAGGACAGGGGCGAGCAGTACGTC. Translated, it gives CASEDRGEQYV.

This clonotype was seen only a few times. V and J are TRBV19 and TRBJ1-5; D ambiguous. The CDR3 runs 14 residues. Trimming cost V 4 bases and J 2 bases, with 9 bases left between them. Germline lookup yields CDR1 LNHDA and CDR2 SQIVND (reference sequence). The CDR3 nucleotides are TGTGCCAGTAGTAAGTCGGGCGGCAATCAGCCCCAGCATTTT. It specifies CASSKSGGNQPQHF.

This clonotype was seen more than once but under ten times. The CDR3 coding sequence is TGTGCCAGCAGCCCCAGTCCTTCCAGGGCCCTCTCTGGGGCCAACGTCCTGACTTTC. It encodes CASSPSPSRALSGANVLTF. This chain joins TRBV7-2 and TRBJ2-6; the D gene is possibly TRBD1 (5 bases). Trimming left V 5 bases short and J 0 bases short, with 20 bases between. Germline CDR1 is SGHTA and CDR2 is FQGNSA. The CDR3 sequence is 19 residues long.

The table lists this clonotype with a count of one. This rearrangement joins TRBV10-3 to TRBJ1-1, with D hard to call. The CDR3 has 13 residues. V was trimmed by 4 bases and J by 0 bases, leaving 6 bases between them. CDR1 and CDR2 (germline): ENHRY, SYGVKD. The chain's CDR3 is CAISGRVNTEAFF. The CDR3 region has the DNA TGTGCCATCAGTGGACGGGTGAACACTGAAGCTTTCTTT.

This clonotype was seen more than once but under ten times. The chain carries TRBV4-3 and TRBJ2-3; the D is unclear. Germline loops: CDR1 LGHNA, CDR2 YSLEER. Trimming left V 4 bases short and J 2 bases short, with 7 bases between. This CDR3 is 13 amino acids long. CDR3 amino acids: CASSRGATDTQYF. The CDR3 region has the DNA TGCGCCAGCAGCCGCGGTGCCACAGATACGCAGTATTTT.

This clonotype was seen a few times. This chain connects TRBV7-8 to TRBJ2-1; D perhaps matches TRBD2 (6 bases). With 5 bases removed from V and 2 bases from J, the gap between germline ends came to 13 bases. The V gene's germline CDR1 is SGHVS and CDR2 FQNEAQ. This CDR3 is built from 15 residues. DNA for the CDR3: TGTGCCAGCAGCGCTTTAGGCGGGGCCTACAATGAGCAGTTCTTC. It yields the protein CASSALGGAYNEQFF.